What follows describes a single TCR beta chain. Trimming stripped 6 bases from V and 3 bases from J, with 15 bases between. The CDR3 length is 15 residues. The source of the sample is a study of shared clonotypes between healthy human individuals. Generated by immunoSEQ multiplex PCR, the TCRdb table keeps only in-frame clones and is missing some. Of about a million clones listed, about 80% are singletons. This rearrangement joins TRBV23-1 to TRBJ1-5, with no clear D. TRBV23-1 is recorded as an ORF, its role being uncertain. This receptor was identified in a man aged 18 to 29 in good health. Specimen: memory CD4+ T cells sorted from blood. Regarding subset: CD45RA-negative fraction. The CDR3 nucleotides read TGCGCCAGCAGACGGGGAAGTCGCCTCAATCAGCCCCAGCATTTT. As protein: CASRRGSRLNQPQHF.